The clone carrying this T cell receptor (beta chain) was detected only once. No antigen is known for it. Ages of hyperthyroidism patients ran from 18 to 65, and their diagnoses were new, under 2 months' duration. Researchers turned away patients with other autoimmune diseases, uncontrolled infections, pregnancy or lactation. The data originate from a study of Graves' ophthalmopathy and Graves' hyperthyroidism. Study context: Hyperthyroidism counted as stable given no ophthalmopathy within 18 months of follow-up. Whole-study results and caveats: Blood also harbored most expanded thyroid clonotypes above 0.001 frequency.

Researchers took RNA transcripts and amplified TCR beta CDR3 regions from them. A first-round RT-PCR used HTBI primers, followed by a second-round multiplex PCR. TCRdb analysed the multiplex PCR reads with MiXCR anew, one entry per CDR3 protein. Of around 1.1 million distinct CDR3 sequences in the sample, about two fifths were seen once. Sequencing was carried out using peripheral blood or thyroid tissue (not recorded which). The TCR comes from an adult man with Graves' hyperthyroidism.

CDR3 loop: CASSLDRSGTSPLHF. For the CDR3, the DNA is TGTGCCAGCAGCTTAGATCGGTCCGGGACCTCACCCCTCCACTTT. The V and J genes are TRBV11-2 and TRBJ1-6; possible D gene TRBD1, 5 bases. Germline lookup yields CDR1 SGHAT and CDR2 FQNNGV. The V gene lost 0 bases and the J gene lost 10 bases, with 13 bases spanning the gap. The CDR3 has 15 amino acids. The variable domain in full, with the rest retrieved from reference TRBV11-2 and TRBJ1-6, is EAGVAQSPRYKIIEKRQSVAFWCNPISGHATLYWYQQILGQGPKLLIQFQNNGVVDDSQLPKDRFSAERLKGVDSTLKIQPAKLEDSAVYLCASSLDRSGTSPLHFGNGTRLTVT.